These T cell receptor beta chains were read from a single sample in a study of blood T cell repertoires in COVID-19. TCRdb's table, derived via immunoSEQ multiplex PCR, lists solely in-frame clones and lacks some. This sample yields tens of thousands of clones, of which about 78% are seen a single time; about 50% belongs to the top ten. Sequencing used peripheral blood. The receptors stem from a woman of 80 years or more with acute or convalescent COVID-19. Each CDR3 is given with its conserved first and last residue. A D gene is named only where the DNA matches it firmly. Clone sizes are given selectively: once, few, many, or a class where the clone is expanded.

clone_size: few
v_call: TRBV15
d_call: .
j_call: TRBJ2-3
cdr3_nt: TGTGCCACCAGCAGACCTCGCCGCGGCTTAGCGGTCGACACAGATACGCAGTATTTT
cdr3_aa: CATSRPRRGLAVDTDTQYF

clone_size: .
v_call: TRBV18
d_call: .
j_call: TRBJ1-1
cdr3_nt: TGTGCCAGCTCCCGATCGATGGGGCAGGGGGAAGCTTTCTTT
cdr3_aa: CASSRSMGQGEAFF

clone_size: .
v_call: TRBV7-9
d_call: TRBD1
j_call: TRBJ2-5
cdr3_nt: TGTGCCAGCAGCTTAGCAGGGGGCGTAGAGACCCAGTACTTC
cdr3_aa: CASSLAGGVETQYF

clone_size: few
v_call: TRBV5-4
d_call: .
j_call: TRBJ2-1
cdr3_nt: TGTGCCAGCAGCTTGATTAGCAATGAGCAGTTCTTC
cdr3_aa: CASSLISNEQFF

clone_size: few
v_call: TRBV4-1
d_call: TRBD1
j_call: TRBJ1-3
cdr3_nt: TGCGCCAGCAGTCAACAGGGGGCTGGTGGAAACACCATATATTTT
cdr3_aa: CASSQQGAGGNTIYF

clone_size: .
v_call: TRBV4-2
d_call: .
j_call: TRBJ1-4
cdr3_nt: TGTGCCAGCAGCCGAGAAGCGGAAAATGAAAAACTGTTTTTT
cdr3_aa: CASSREAENEKLFF

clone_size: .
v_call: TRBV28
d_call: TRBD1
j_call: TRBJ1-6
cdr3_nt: TGTGCCAGCAGTTTACCGGGACAGGGTAGCCGTTCACCCCTCCACTTT
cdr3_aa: CASSLPGQGSRSPLHF

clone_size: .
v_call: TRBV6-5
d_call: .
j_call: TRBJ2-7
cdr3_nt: TGTGCCAGCTGGGCCGGGAACAACTACGAGCAGTACTTC
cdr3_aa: CASWAGNNYEQYF

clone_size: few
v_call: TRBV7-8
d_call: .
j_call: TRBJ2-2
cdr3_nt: TGTGCCAGCAGTCAAGTGGGGGGAGGAAACACCGGGGAGCTGTTTTTT
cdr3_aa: CASSQVGGGNTGELFF

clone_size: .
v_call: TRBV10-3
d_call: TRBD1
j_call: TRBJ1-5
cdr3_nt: TGTGCCATCAGTGGCGGGACAGGGTTAGACCAGCCCCAGCATTTT
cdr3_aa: CAISGGTGLDQPQHF

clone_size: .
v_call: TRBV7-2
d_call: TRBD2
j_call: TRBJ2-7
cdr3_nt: TGTGCCAGCAGCCAGACTAGCGGGTTATACTACGAGCAGTACTTC
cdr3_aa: CASSQTSGLYYEQYF

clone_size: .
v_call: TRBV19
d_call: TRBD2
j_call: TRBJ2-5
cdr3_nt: TGTGCCAGTAGTACTGGGGGGACTAAGAGTGAGACCCAGTACTTC
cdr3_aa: CASSTGGTKSETQYF

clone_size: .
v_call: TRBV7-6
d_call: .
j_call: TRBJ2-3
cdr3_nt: TGTGCCAGCAGCTTAAGGCAAGGGGGCACAGATACGCAGTATTTT
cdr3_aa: CASSLRQGGTDTQYF

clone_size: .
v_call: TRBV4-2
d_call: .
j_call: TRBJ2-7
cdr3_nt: TGTGCCAGCAGCCAGCTGACGGGGACTCACCACGAGCAGTACTTC
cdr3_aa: CASSQLTGTHHEQYF

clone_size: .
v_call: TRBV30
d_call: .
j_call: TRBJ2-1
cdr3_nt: TGTGCCTGGAGTAGGAGTTACAATGAGCAGTTCTTC
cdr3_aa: CAWSRSYNEQFF

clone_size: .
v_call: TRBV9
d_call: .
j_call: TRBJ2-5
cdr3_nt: TGTGCCAGCAGCGTAGGATCCAGGCAAGAGACCCAGTACTTC
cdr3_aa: CASSVGSRQETQYF

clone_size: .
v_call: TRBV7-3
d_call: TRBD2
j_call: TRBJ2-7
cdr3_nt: TGTGCCAGCAGCTTATTAGCGGGAGGGCTCGACGAGCAGTACTTC
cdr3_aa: CASSLLAGGLDEQYF

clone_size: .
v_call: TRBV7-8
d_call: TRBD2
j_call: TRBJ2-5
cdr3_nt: TGTGCCAGCAGCTCCACTAGCGGGAGGGCTGTAGAGACCCAGTACTTC
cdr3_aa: CASSSTSGRAVETQYF

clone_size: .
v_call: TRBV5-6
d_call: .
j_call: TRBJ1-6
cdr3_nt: TGTGCCAGCACCCAAATCGGAGGGGACGAATCACCCCTCCACTTT
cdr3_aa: CASTQIGGDESPLHF

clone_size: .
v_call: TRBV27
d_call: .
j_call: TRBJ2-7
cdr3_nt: TGTGCCAGCACCCCAGCCGACAGCTCCTACGAGCAGTACTTC
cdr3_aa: CASTPADSSYEQYF

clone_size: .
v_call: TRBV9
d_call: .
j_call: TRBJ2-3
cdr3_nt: TGTGCCAGCAGCGTCTTGGCGGGAAACACAGATACGCAGTATTTT
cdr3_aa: CASSVLAGNTDTQYF

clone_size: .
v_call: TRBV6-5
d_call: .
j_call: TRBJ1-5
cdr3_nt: TGTGCCAGCAGTCCTCGGGAGGATCAGCCCCAGCATTTT
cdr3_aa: CASSPREDQPQHF

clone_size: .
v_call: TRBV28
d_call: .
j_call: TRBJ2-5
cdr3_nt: TGTGCCAGCAGTTTTGGGGCGGGACCTACCCTATGGACCCAGTACTTC
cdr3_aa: CASSFGAGPTLWTQYF

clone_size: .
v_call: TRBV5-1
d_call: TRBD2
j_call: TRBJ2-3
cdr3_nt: TGCGCCAGCAGCACGGCTAGGTCTAGCGGGCCCAGCACAGATACGCAGTATTTT
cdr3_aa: CASSTARSSGPSTDTQYF

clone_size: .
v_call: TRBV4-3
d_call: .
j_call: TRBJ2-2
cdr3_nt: TGCGCCAGCAGCCAAGGGCAGGTGAACACCGGGGAGCTGTTTTTT
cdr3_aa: CASSQGQVNTGELFF

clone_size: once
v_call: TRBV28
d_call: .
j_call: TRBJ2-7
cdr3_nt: TGTCTTATTAGCGGCCCAAACTACGAGCAGTACTTC
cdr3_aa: CLISGPNYEQYF

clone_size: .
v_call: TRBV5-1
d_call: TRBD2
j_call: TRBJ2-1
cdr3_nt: TGCGCCAGCAGCTTCAATATAGCGGGAGGCCCGAATGAGCAGTTCTTC
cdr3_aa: CASSFNIAGGPNEQFF

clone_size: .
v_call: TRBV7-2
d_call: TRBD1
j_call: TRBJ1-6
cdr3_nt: TGTGCCAGCAGCCCACAGGGGCGGAAGGTTTCACCCCTCCACTTT
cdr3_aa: CASSPQGRKVSPLHF

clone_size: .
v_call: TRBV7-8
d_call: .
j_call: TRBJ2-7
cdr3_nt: TGTGCCAGCAGCAAGACAGCCTCCTACGAGCAGTACTTC
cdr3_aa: CASSKTASYEQYF

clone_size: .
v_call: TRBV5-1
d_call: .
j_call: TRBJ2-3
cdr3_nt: TGCGCCAGCAGCTTGGCCTTGGACACACGCACAGATACGCAGTATTTT
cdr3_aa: CASSLALDTRTDTQYF

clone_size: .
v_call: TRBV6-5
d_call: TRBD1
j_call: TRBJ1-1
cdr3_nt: TGTGCCAGCAGACCGCCTCAGGGGGCGGGAGCTTTCTTT
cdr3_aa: CASRPPQGAGAFF

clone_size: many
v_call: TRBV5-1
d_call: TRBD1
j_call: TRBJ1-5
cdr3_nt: TGCGCCAGCAGCTTGGTTCCCGGGACAGGGTCCAGCAATCAGCCCCAGCATTTT
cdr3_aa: CASSLVPGTGSSNQPQHF

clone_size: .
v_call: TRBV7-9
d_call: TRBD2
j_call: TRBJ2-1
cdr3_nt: TGTGCCAGCAGCTTAGCGGGAGGGAATGAGCAGTTCTTC
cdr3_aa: CASSLAGGNEQFF

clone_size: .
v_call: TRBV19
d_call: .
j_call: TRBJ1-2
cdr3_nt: TGTGCCAGTAGTATATACCGGGAAGAGGGTGGCTACACCTTC
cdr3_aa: CASSIYREEGGYTF

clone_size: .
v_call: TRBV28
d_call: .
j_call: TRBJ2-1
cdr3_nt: TGTGCCAGCAGGAGAGGGGCAGGGAGGATTGAGCAGTTCTTC
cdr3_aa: CASRRGAGRIEQFF

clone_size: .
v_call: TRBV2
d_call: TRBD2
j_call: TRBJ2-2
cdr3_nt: TGTGCCAGCAGTGAGGACCTAGCGGGAGGGCCCGGGGAGCTGTTTTTT
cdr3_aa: CASSEDLAGGPGELFF

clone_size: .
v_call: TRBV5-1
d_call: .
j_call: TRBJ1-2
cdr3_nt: TGCGCCAGCAATCGGGGGGATGGAAGCTATGGCTACACCTTC
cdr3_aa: CASNRGDGSYGYTF

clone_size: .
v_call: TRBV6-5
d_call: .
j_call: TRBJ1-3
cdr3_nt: TGTGCCAGCACTCAAGGCGGCGGCTCTGGAAACACCATATATTTT
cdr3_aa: CASTQGGGSGNTIYF

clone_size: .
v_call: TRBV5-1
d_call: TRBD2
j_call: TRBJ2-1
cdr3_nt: TGCGCCAGTCAGGGAATGGGGGGGTACAATGAGCAGTTCTTC
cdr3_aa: CASQGMGGYNEQFF

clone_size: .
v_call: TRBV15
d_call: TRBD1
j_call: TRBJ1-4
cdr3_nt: TGTGCCACCAGCGGCCAGGGGACAGGGGGCCGTAATGAAAAACTGTTTTTT
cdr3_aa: CATSGQGTGGRNEKLFF

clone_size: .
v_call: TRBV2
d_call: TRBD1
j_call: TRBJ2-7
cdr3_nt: TGTGCCAGCAGGGGGTTTCCGGGACAGGGGGTTGACGAGCAGTACTTC
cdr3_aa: CASRGFPGQGVDEQYF

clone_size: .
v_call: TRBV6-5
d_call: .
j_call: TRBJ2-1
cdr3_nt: TGTGCCAGCAGTCTGCTCCGACTTGATGAGCAGTTCTTC
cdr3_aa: CASSLLRLDEQFF

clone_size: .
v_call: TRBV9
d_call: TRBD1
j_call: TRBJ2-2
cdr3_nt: TGTGCCAGCAGCACACGAAGGGGACAGGGGAACACCGGGGAGCTGTTTTTT
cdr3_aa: CASSTRRGQGNTGELFF

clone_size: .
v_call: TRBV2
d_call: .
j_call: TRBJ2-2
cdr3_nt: TGTGCCAGCAGTGATCCAGGGGGGAAACCCGGGGAGCTGTTTTTT
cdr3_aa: CASSDPGGKPGELFF

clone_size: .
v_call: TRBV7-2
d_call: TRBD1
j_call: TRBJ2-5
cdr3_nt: TGTGCCAGCCGACGGGACAGGGGTGAGACCCAGTACTTC
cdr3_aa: CASRRDRGETQYF

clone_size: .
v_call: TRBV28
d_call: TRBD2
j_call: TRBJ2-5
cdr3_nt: TGTGCCAGCAGCCAAGACGGGACTAGCGACCAAGAGACCCAGTACTTC
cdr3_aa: CASSQDGTSDQETQYF

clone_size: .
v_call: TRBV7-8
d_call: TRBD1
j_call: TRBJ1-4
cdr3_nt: TGTGCCAGCAGCTTAGCTTCGACAGGGCGAAGGGAAAAACTGTTTTTT
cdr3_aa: CASSLASTGRREKLFF

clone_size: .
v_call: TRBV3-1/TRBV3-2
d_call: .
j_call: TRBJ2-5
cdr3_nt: TGTGCCAGCAGCCAAGTGTTATCGGGGACACCCTCTCAAGAGACCCAGTACTTC
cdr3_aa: CASSQVLSGTPSQETQYF

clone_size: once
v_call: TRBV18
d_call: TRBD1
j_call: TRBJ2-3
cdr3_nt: TGTGCCAGCTCACCTGGACAGGGAATAGATACGCAGTATTTT
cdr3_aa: CASSPGQGIDTQYF